Given below is one T cell receptor (beta chain) in context. Its specificity is not known. The deep-level immunoSEQ assay was used. The repertoire was sequenced with immunoSEQ multiplex PCR; TCRdb's copy has only in-frame clones and lacks some. The repertoire consists of over a million clones, with 95% to 97% occurring once and the leading ten covering approximately 1.2%. The data originate from a study of shared clonotypes between healthy human individuals. Study-wide results and limits: Blood alone was sampled, and tissue repertoires likely differ. Rarefaction showed sorted-subset sequencing was incomplete despite large depth.

The donors were all Caucasian adults (living in Nashville, Tennessee). The specimen sequenced was naive CD4+ T cells sorted from blood. The subset: CD45RA+ positively selected. The source of this sequence is a man aged 25-40 years in good health.

CDR3 protein: CASSVGARQGAYEQYF. The CDR3 DNA follows: TGTGCCAGCAGCGTAGGGGCCCGGCAGGGGGCTTACGAGCAGTACTTC. V usage is TRBV9 and J usage is TRBJ2-7; 8 positions match TRBD1. CDR3 length: 16 amino acids. V was pared by 0 bases and J by 4 bases, with 9 bases of the junction left unmatched. In germline, CDR1 is SGDLS, CDR2 YYNGEE.